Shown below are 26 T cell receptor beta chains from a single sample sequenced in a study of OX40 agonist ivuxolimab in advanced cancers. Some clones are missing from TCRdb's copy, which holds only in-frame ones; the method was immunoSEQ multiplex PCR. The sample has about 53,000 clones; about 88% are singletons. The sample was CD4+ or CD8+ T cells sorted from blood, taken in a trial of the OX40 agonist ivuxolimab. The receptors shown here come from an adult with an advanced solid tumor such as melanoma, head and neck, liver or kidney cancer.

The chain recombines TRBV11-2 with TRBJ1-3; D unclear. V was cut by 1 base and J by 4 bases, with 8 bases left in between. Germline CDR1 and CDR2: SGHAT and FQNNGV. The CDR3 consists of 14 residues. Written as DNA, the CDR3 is TGTGCCAGCAGCTTAGGCTCACGCGGAAACACCATATATTTT. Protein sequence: CASSLGSRGNTIYF.

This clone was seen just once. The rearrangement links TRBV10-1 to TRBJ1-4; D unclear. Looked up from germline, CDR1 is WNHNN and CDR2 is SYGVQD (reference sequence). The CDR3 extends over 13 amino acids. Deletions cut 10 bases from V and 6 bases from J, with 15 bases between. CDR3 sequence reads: CATSQARDEKLFF. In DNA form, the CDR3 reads TGCGCCACGTCCCAGGCCCGGGATGAAAAACTGTTTTTT.

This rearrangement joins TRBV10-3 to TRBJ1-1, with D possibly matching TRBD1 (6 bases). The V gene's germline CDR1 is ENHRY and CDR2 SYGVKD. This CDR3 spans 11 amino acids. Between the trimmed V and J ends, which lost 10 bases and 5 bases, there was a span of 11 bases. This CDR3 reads CATQGSTEAFF. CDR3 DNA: TGTGCCACCCAGGGGTCGACTGAAGCTTTCTTT.

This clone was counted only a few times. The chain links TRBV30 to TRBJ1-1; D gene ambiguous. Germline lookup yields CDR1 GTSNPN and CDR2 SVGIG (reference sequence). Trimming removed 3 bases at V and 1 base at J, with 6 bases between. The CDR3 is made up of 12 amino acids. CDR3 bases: TGTGCCTGGAGGCAGGAGAACACTGAAGCTTTCTTT. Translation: CAWRQENTEAFF.

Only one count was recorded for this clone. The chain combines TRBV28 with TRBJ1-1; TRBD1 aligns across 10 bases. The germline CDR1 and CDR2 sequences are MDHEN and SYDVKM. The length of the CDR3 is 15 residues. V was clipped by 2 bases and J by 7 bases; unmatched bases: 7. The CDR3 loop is CASSLPGTGAREAFF. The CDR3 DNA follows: TGTGCCAGCAGTTTACCCGGGACAGGGGCCCGTGAAGCTTTCTTT.

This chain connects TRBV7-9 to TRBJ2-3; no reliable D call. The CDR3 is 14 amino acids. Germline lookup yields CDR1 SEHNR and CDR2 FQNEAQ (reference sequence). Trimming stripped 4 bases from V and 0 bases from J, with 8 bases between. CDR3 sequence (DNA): TGTGCCAGCAGCTCCTCGCTTAGCACAGATACGCAGTATTTT. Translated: CASSSSLSTDTQYF. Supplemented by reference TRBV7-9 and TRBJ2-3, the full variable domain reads DTGVSQNPRHKITKRGQNVTFRCDPISEHNRLYWYRQTLGQGPEFLTYFQNEAQLEKSRLLSDRFSAERPKGSFSTLEIQRTEQGDSAMYLCASSSSLSTDTQYFGPGTRLTVL.

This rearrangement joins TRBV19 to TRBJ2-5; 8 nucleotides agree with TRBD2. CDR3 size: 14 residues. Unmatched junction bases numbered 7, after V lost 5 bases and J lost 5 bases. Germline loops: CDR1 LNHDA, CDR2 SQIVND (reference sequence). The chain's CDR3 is CASSRREGWETQYF. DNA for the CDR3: TGTGCCAGTAGTCGACGGGAGGGGTGGGAGACCCAGTACTTC.

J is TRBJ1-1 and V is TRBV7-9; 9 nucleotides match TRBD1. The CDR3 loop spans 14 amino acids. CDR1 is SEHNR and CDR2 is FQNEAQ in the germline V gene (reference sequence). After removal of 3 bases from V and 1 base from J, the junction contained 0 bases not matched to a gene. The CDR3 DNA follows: TGTGCCAGCAGCTTGACAGGGGGGAACACTGAAGCTTTCTTT. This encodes CASSLTGGNTEAFF.

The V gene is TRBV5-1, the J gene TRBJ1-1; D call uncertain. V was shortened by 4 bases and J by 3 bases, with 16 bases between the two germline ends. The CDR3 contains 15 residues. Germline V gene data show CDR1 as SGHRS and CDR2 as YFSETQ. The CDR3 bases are TGCGCCAGCAGCCTTGGGTGGCCTAGGGACACTGAAGCTTTCTTT. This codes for CASSLGWPRDTEAFF.

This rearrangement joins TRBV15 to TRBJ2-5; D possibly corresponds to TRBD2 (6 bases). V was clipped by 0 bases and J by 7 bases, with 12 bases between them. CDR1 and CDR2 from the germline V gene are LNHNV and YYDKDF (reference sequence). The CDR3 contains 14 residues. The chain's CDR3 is CATSREGGAATQYF. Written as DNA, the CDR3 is TGTGCCACCAGCAGAGAAGGAGGGGCGGCGACCCAGTACTTC.

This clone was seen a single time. CDR3 sequence (DNA): TGCAGCGTTGAAGGGGGTCGGGACATCGAGCAGTTCTTC. Translating it yields CSVEGGRDIEQFF. The genes are TRBV29-1 and TRBJ2-1, with D perhaps TRBD1 (6 bases). The CDR3 has 13 residues. With 1 base removed from V and 10 bases from J, the gap between germline ends came to 14 bases. Germline CDR1 reads SQVTM; CDR2 reads ANQGSEA.

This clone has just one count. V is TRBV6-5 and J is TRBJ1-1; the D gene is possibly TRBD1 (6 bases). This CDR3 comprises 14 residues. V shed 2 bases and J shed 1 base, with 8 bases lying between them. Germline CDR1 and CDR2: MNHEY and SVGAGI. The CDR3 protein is CASSYDRRNTEAFF. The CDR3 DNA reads TGTGCCAGCAGTTACGACAGGCGGAACACTGAAGCTTTCTTT.

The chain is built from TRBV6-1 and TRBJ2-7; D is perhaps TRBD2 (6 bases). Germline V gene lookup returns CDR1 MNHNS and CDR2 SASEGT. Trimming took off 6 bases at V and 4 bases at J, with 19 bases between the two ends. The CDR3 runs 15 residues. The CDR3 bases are TGTGCCAGCAGACCCCCGTCTCAGGGAGGATACGAGCAGTACTTC. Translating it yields CASRPPSQGGYEQYF.

CDR3 sequence: CASSYPPAGAADTQYF. CDR3 bases: TGTGCCAGCAGCTACCCTCCAGCGGGTGCCGCAGATACGCAGTATTTT. V is TRBV5-4 and J is TRBJ2-3; D is possibly TRBD2 (6 bases). Trimming shortened V by 3 bases and J by 4 bases, and 18 bases separated the two germline ends. The germline CDR1 and CDR2 sequences are SGHNT and YYREEE (reference sequence). This CDR3 comprises 16 residues.

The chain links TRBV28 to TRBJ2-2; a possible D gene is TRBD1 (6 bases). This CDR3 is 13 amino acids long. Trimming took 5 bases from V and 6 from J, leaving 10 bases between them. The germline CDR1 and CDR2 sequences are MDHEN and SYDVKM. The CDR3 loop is CASSERQAGELFF. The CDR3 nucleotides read TGTGCCAGCAGTGAACGACAGGCCGGGGAGCTGTTTTTT.

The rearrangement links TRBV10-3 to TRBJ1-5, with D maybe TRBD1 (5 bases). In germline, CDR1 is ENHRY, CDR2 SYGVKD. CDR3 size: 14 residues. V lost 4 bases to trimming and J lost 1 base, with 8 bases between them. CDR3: CAISVGVSNQPQHF. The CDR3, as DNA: TGTGCCATCAGTGTGGGGGTGAGCAATCAGCCCCAGCATTTT.

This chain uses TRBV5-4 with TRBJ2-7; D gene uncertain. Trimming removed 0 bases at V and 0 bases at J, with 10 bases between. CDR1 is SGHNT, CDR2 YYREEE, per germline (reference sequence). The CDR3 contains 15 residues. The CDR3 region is CASSLAFGHSYEQYF. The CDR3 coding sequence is TGTGCCAGCAGCTTGGCGTTTGGTCACTCCTACGAGCAGTACTTC.

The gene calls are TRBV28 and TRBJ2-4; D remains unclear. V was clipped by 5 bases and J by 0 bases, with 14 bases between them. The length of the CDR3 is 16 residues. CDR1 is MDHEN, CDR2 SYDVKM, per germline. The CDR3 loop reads CASSDPEILAKNIQYF. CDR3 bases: TGTGCCAGCAGTGACCCAGAGATACTAGCCAAAAACATTCAGTACTTC. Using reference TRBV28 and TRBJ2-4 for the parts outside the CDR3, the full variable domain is DVKVTQSSRYLVKRTGEKVFLECVQDMDHENMFWYRQDPGLGLRLIYFSYDVKMKEKGDIPEGYSVSREKKERFSLILESASTNQTSMYLCASSDPEILAKNIQYFGAGTRLSVL.

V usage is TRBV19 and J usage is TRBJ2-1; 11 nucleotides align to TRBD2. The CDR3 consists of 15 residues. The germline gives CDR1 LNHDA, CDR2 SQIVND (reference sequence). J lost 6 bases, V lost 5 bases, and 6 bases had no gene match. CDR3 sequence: CASSQPGTSGNEQFF. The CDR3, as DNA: TGTGCCAGTAGTCAACCCGGGACTAGCGGCAATGAGCAGTTCTTC.

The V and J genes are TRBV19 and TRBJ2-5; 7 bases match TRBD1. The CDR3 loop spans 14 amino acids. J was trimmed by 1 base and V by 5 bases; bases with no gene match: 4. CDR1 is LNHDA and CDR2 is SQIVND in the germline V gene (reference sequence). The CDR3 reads CASSYTGVQETQYF. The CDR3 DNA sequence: TGTGCCAGTAGTTACACAGGGGTCCAAGAGACCCAGTACTTC.

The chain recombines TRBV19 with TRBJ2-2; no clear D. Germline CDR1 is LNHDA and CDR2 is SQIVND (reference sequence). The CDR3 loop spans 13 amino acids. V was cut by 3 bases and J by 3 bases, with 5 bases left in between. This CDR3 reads CASSMRYTGELFF. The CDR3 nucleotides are TGTGCCAGTAGTATGAGGTACACCGGGGAGCTGTTTTTT.

CDR3 DNA: TGTGCCAGCAGCTTAACCTTGGATGAAGCTTTCTTT. Translating gives CASSLTLDEAFF. V and J are TRBV7-9 and TRBJ1-1; D unresolved. Trimming shortened V by 2 bases and J by 7 bases, and 8 bases separated the two germline ends. The CDR3 runs 12 residues. Per germline, CDR1 SEHNR and CDR2 FQNEAQ (reference sequence).

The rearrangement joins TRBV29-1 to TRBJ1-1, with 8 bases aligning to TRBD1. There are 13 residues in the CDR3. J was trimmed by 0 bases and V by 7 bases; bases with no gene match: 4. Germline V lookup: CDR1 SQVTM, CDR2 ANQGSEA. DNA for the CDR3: TGCAGCGCCGGGACAGGATTGAACACTGAAGCTTTCTTT. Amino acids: CSAGTGLNTEAFF.

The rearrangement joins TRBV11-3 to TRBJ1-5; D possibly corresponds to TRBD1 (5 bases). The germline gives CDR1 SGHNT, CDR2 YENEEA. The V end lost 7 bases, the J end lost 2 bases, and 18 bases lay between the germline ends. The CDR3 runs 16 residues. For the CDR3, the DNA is TGTGCCAGCACCGAGCGGGGGAAGGAGGGCAATCAGCCCCAGCATTTT. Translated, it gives CASTERGKEGNQPQHF.

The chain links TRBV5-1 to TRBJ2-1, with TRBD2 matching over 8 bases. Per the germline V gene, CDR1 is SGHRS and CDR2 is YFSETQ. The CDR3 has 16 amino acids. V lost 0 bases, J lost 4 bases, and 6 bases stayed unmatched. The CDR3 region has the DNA TGCGCCAGCAGCTTGGCAAGCGGGAGCGGGTACAATGAGCAGTTCTTC. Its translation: CASSLASGSGYNEQFF.

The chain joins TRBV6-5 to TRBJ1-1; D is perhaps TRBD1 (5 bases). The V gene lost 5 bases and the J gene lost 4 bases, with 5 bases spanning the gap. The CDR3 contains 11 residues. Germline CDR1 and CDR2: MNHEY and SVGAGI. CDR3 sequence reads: CASSQGTEAFF. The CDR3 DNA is TGTGCCAGCAGTCAGGGCACTGAAGCTTTCTTT.